Sequencing of this TCR beta chain was carried out in a study of response to subunit inactivated influenza vaccine. The study's findings and limits: Authors suggested few new T cells are recruited by each seasonal influenza vaccination.

MiXCR, run by TCRdb on the RT-PCR reads, gives a single entry per CDR3 protein. Among 500,000 or so distinct CDR3 sequences listed, about 17% were seen once. This clonotype was observed a handful of times. Its antigen remains unknown. The CDR3 contains 17 residues. The germline V gene encodes CDR1 KGHDR and CDR2 SFDVKD. The V segment lost 6 bases and the J segment 4 bases; nucleotides outside the gene matches: 7. V is TRBV24-1 and J is TRBJ2-2; 13 bases line up with TRBD2. This sequence was found in a man between 50 and 75 years old who received an inactivated influenza vaccine. The material sequenced was CD4+ T cells sorted from PBMCs, taken around 25 months after vaccination. CDR3: CATSRLAGGTGTGELFF. DNA of the CDR3: TGTGCCACCAGTCGACTAGCGGGAGGTACGGGCACCGGGGAGCTGTTTTTT.